This entry lists 9 T cell receptor beta chains sequenced from one sample in a study of T cell repertoires in cytomegalovirus infection. Antigens for these TCRs are unknown. Each CDR3 protein is one row after TCRdb ran MiXCR on the reads. Of 550,000 to 850,000 distinct CDR3 sequences detected, approximately 33% appear once; the ten largest clones hold 15% to 20%. This material consisted of cultured PBMCs, taken from culture after CMV antigen stimulation. The source is a human donor in good health (CMV status not recorded). Some clones in this sample may be carry-over from other donors' samples.

This clonotype has only a few counts. This chain uses TRBV5-8 with TRBJ2-1; D remains unclear. Germline V gene sequence: CDR1 SGHTS, CDR2 YDEGEE. The CDR3 is made up of 15 amino acids. V was clipped by 7 bases and J by 2 bases, with 16 bases between them. CDR3 in DNA: TGTGCCAGCTCCTCCCCGTCCAGCCCCTACAATGAGCAGTTCTTC. It specifies CASSSPSSPYNEQFF.

This clonotype has only a few counts. The rearrangement joins TRBV5-1 to TRBJ1-2; D might be TRBD1 (5 bases). Germline CDR1 reads SGHRS; CDR2 reads YFSETQ. The CDR3 extends over 14 amino acids. V was clipped by 6 bases and J by 2 bases, with 14 bases between them. The CDR3 sequence: CASNSQGPNYGYTF. The CDR3 DNA is TGCGCCAGCAACTCCCAGGGCCCGAACTATGGCTACACCTTC.

This clonotype was recorded many times. The chain links TRBV7-2 to TRBJ1-5, with 9 bases matching TRBD1. Germline lookup yields CDR1 SGHTA and CDR2 FQGNSA. CDR3 length: 15 residues. Trimming removed 5 bases from V and 7 bases from J; junction bases left unmatched: 9. This CDR3 reads CASSPRTGALQPQHF. The CDR3 nucleotides are TGTGCCAGCAGCCCGCGGACAGGGGCGCTCCAGCCCCAGCATTTT.

This clonotype was seen a few times. This sequence joins TRBV7-8 and TRBJ2-1; D perhaps matches TRBD2 (6 bases). This CDR3 is built from 16 residues. Germline V gene sequence: CDR1 SGHVS, CDR2 FQNEAQ. V lost 5 bases and J lost 3, with 17 bases in between. DNA for the CDR3: TGTGCCAGCAGCCCCTTGGGCGCGGGAATCTACAATGAGCAGTTCTTC. As protein: CASSPLGAGIYNEQFF.

This sequence joins TRBV19 and TRBJ2-3; possibly TRBD2 for D (5 bases). This CDR3 is 12 amino acids long. Trimming removed 4 bases at V and 6 bases at J, with 8 bases between. CDR1 LNHDA and CDR2 SQIVND come from the germline V gene (reference sequence). CDR3: CASSNGVDTQYF. The CDR3 DNA reads as TGTGCCAGTAGTAACGGGGTGGATACGCAGTATTTT. Filled out from reference TRBV19 and TRBJ2-3, the complete variable domain reads DGGITQSPKYLFRKEGQNVTLSCEQNLNHDAMYWYRQDPGQGLRLIYYSQIVNDFQKGDIAEGYSVSREKKESFPLTVTSAQKNPTAFYLCASSNGVDTQYFGPGTRLTVL.

V gene TRBV7-4 combines with J gene TRBJ1-5; 10 positions agree with TRBD1. Germline V gene sequence: CDR1 SGHVT, CDR2 SQSDAQ. V lost 5 bases to trimming and J lost 5 bases; unmatched junction nucleotides: 6. The CDR3 totals 15 residues. The CDR3 spells CASSPTGGGDQPQHF. Written as DNA, the CDR3 is TGTGCCAGCAGCCCGACAGGGGGCGGTGATCAGCCCCAGCATTTT.

This clonotype was seen once. This sequence may be a read error, since a much larger clone differs from it by one base. V usage is TRBV14 and J usage is TRBJ1-3; D gene unclear. This CDR3 region has 13 residues. The ends were cut back, 8 bases at V and 4 bases at J, with 12 bases in the middle. CDR1 is SGHDN and CDR2 is FVKESK in the germline V gene. This CDR3 is CASGPRIGNTIYF. In nucleotides, the CDR3 is TGTGCCAGCGGCCCCCGAATCGGAAACACCATATATTTT.

V gene TRBV7-9 combines with J gene TRBJ1-1; D is ambiguous. The ends were cut back, 1 base at V and 11 bases at J, with 17 bases in the middle. The germline V gene has CDR1 SEHNR and CDR2 FQNEAQ (reference sequence). The CDR3 sequence is 14 residues long. CDR3 nucleotide sequence: TGTGCCAGCAGCTTAGGTTTTCCCACAGTCCGCGCTTTCTTT. This translates into CASSLGFPTVRAFF.

This clonotype has more than one count but fewer than ten. The chain recombines TRBV28 with TRBJ1-2, with 10 bases that match TRBD1. CDR1 and CDR2 (germline): MDHEN, SYDVKM. Losses at the gene ends were 4 bases for V and 6 bases for J; bases not matched to a gene: 14. This CDR3 is 17 amino acids long. CDR3 sequence: CASSWTGTGATGDGYTF. In nucleotides, the CDR3 is TGTGCCAGCAGTTGGACCGGGACAGGGGCCACCGGGGATGGCTACACCTTC.